This T cell receptor beta chain emerged from a study of CD8 T cells in ankylosing spondylitis. Study-level points and caveats: Disease-linked clones reportedly concentrated significantly in matched ankylosing spondylitis synovial fluid.

Library preparation for TCR beta used quantitative 5'-RACE with molecular barcodes. TCRdb re-called the 5' RACE reads through MiXCR, storing one row per CDR3 protein. The repertoire holds under 200,000 distinct CDR3 sequences, with 9.8% as singletons. A word on this clonotype: Its antigen is currently unknown.

V gave up 10 bases and J gave up 5 bases, with 18 bases separating them. Germline-derived CDR1 and CDR2 are MNHEY and SVGEGT. This CDR3 has 14 amino acids. The sequencing sample was made of blood, either unsorted or a sorted T cell fraction (not recorded which). This sequence joins TRBV6-2 or TRBV6-3 and TRBJ2-1; D is unresolved. This TCR derives from a female donor with ankylosing spondylitis or in good health (not recorded which). The CDR3 region has the DNA TGTGCCATGCGTACCCCGCCGGTCCACAATGAGCAGTTCTTC. As protein: CAMRTPPVHNEQFF.